This T cell receptor (beta chain) was obtained from a study of tumor-infiltrating lymphocytes in primary liver carcinoma. Out of unsorted whole blood came the blood RNA, and germline DNA was extracted as well. This CDR3 has 12 residues. The ends were cut back, 4 bases at V and 2 bases at J, with 8 bases in the middle. Germline values: CDR1 SQVTM, CDR2 ANQGSEA. Reverse transcription of around 0.45 ug total RNA with a constant-region primer produced TCR beta cDNA. Libraries for TCR beta were built through three nested multiplex PCR rounds, which together made up a slightly modified ARM-PCR procedure. The first two PCR rounds used TRBV1-TRBV30 primers with a Cbeta primer, 10 cycles each. TCRdb processed the multiplex PCR reads anew with MiXCR; each CDR3 protein has one entry. The table has about 310,000 distinct CDR3 sequences, over 55% seen once. This clonotype was seen a few times. A much larger clone differs from this one at a single base, so this may be a read error.

V and J are TRBV29-1 and TRBJ1-2, with D perhaps matching TRBD1 (5 bases). What was sequenced was peripheral blood. This TCR derives from a man in his forties with primary liver carcinoma and hepatitis B virus infection. The CDR3 protein is CSVVGQNYGYTF. CDR3 nucleotide sequence: TGCAGCGTTGTGGGGCAGAACTATGGCTACACCTTC.